This TCR beta chain was profiled in a study of beta chain features in type 1 diabetes. Study information: Taken together, all samples contributed fewer than 110 million examined sorted cells.

On this clone itself: The antigen is unknown.

This CDR3 comprises 15 residues. Trimming removed 4 bases at V and 6 bases at J, with 17 bases between. CDR1 is KGHSH, CDR2 LQKENI, per germline. Expressed TCRB transcripts were sequenced after all isolated RNA was converted to cDNA. Profiling relied on immunoSEQ multiplex PCR, and the TCRdb table lists in-frame clones only, not all of them. Of some 410,000 clones listed, 9.5% to 12% are singletons. Broader study findings: Relative to healthy donors, patients appeared to have naive, central memory and Treg TCRB repertoires that were more similar. These data did not resolve whether HLA type affects TCRB rearrangement.

Specimen: naive CD4+ T cells from blood. The TCR comes from a young woman in good health. J is TRBJ2-3 and V is TRBV18; D may match TRBD1 or TRBD2 (5 bases each). The CDR3 coding sequence is TGTGCCAGCTCACAACGGGACCTCACAGCTGATACGCAGTATTTT. It encodes CASSQRDLTADTQYF. Using reference TRBV18 and TRBJ2-3 for the parts outside the CDR3, the full variable domain is NAGVMQNPRHLVRRRGQEARLRCSPMKGHSHVYWYRQLPEEGLKFMVYLQKENIIDESGMPKERFSAEFPKEGPSILRIQQVVRGDSAAYFCASSQRDLTADTQYFGPGTRLTVL.